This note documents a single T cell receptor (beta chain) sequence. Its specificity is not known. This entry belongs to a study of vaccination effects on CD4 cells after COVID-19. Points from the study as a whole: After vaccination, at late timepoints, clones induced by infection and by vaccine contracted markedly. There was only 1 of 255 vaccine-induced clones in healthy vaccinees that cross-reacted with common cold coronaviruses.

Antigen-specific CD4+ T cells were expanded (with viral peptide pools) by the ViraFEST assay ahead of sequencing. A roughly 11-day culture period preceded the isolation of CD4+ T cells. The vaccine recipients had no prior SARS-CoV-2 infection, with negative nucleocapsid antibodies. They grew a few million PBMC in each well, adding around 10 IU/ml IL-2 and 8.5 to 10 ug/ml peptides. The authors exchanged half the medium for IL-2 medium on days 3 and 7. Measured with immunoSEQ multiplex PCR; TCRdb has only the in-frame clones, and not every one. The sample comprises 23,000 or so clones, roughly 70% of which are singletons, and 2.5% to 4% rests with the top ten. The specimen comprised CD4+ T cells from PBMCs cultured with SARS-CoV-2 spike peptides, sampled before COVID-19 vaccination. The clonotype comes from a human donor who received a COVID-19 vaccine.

In DNA form, the CDR3 reads TGCAGCGTTGCTACCGGGACCGAAGTTAACAATGAGCAGTTCTTC. Translating gives CSVATGTEVNNEQFF. The genes are TRBV29-1 and TRBJ2-1, with D perhaps assigned TRBD1 or TRBD2 (5 bases each). V was cut by 4 bases and J by 5 bases, with 18 bases left in between. The CDR3 extends over 15 amino acids. Germline V CDR1 and CDR2: SQVTM, ANQGSEA.